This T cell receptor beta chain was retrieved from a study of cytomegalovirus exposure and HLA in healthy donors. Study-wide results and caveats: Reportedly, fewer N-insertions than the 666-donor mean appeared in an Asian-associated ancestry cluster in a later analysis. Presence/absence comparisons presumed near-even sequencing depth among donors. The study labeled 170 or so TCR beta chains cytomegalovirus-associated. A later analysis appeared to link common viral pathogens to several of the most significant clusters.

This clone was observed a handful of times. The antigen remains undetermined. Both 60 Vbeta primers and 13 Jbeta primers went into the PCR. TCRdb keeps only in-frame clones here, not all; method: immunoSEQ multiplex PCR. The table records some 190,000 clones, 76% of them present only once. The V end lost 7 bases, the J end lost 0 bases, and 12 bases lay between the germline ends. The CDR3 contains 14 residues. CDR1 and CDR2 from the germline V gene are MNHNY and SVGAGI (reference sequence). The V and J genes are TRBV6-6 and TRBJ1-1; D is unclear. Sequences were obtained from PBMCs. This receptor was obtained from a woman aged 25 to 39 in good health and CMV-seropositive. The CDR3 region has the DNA TGTGCCAGCACCACAGCCCCGGTGAACACTGAAGCTTTCTTT. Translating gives CASTTAPVNTEAFF.